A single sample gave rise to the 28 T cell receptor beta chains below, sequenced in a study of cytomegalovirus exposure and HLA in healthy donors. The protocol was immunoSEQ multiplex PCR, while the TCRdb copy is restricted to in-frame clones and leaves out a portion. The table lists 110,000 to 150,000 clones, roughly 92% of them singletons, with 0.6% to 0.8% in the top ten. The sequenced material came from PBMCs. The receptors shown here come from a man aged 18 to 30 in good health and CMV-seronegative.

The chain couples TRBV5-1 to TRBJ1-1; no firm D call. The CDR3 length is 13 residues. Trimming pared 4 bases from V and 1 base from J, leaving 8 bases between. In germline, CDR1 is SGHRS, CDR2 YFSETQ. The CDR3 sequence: CASSPVPNTEAFF. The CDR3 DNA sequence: TGCGCCAGCAGCCCGGTACCGAACACTGAAGCTTTCTTT.

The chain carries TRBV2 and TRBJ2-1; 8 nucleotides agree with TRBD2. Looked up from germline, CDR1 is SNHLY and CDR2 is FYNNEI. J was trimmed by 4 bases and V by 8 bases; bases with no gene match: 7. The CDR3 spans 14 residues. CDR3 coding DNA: TGTGCCAGCGTGAGCGGGAGAACATACAATGAGCAGTTCTTC. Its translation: CASVSGRTYNEQFF.

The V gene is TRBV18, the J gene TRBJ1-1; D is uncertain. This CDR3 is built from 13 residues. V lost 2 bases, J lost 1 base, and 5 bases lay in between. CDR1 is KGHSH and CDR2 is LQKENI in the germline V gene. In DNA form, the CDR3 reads TGTGCCAGCTCACCAGGAGGGAACACTGAAGCTTTCTTT. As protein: CASSPGGNTEAFF.

CDR3 sequence reads: CASSEKQGKPQETQYF. The CDR3 DNA reads as TGCGCCAGCAGTGAGAAGCAGGGGAAACCTCAAGAGACCCAGTACTTC. J is TRBJ2-5 and V is TRBV10-2; a weak D match, TRBD1 (6 bases). CDR1 and CDR2 (germline): WSHSY, SAAADI. The CDR3 covers 16 residues. The V and J ends lost 2 bases and 2 bases respectively, with 15 bases between them.

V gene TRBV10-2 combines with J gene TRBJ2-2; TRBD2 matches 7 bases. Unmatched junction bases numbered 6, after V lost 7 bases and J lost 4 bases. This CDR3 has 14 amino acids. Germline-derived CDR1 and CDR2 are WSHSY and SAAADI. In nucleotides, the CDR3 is TGCGCCAGCACCCTGGGCGGGGGCACCGGGGAGCTGTTTTTT. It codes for CASTLGGGTGELFF.

The DNA for the CDR3 is TGTGCCAGTAGTATGGACAGGGCGAAGTCCGACGAGCAGTACTTC. It codes for CASSMDRAKSDEQYF. This chain uses TRBV19 with TRBJ2-7; 8 nucleotides match TRBD1. Germline CDR1 LNHDA, CDR2 SQIVND (reference sequence). The ends lost 3 bases at V and 5 bases at J; junction bases unmatched: 9. This CDR3 comprises 15 residues.

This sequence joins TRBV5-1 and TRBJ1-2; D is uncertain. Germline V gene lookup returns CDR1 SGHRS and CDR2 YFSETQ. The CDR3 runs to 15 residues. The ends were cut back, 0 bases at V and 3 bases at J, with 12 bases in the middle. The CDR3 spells CASSLGRVEDYGYTF. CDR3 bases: TGCGCCAGCAGCTTGGGGCGGGTGGAGGACTATGGCTACACCTTC.

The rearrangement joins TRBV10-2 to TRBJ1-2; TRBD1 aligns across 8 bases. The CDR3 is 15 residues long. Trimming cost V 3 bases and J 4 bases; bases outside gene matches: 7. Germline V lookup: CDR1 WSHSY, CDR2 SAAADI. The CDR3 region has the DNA TGCGCCAGCAGTGAAGGACAGGGCGAAATCTATGGCTACACCTTC. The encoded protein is CASSEGQGEIYGYTF.

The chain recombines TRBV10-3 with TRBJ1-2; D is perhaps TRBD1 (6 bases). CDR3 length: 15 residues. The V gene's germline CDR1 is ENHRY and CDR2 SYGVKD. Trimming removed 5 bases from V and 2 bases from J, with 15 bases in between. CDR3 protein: CAISIGQPRNYGYTF. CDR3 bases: TGTGCCATCAGTATAGGACAGCCCAGAAACTATGGCTACACCTTC.

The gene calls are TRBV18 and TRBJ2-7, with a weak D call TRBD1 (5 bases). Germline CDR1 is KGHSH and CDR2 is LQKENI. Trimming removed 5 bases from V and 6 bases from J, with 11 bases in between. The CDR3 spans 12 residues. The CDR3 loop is CASSETGAEQYF. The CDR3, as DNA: TGTGCCAGCTCAGAGACTGGGGCCGAGCAGTACTTC.

CDR3 nucleotides: TGTGCCAGCAGCCCCGACAGGGACGGTGAAAAACTGTTTTTT. It is translated as CASSPDRDGEKLFF. The genes are TRBV25-1 and TRBJ1-4, with TRBD1 matching 7 bases. This CDR3 is built from 14 residues. Germline V gene sequence: CDR1 MGHDK, CDR2 SYGVNS. The V and J ends lost 6 bases and 7 bases, in that order; junction bases with no gene match: 8.

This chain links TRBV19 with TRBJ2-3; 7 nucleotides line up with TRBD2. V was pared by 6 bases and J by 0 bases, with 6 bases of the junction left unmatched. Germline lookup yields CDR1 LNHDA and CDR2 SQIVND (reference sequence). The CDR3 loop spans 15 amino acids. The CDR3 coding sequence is TGTGCCAGTAGACATCCTAGCGGTAGCACAGATACGCAGTATTTT. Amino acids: CASRHPSGSTDTQYF.

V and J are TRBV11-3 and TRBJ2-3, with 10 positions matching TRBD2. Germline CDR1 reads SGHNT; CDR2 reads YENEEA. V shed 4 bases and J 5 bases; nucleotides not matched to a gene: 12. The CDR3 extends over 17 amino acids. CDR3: CASSSHPGSGRGDTQYF. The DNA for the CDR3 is TGTGCCAGCAGCTCCCACCCTGGAAGCGGGAGGGGAGATACGCAGTATTTT. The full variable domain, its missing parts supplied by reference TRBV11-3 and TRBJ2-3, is EAGVVQSPRYKIIEKKQPVAFWCNPISGHNTLYWYLQNLGQGPELLIRYENEEAVDDSQLPKDRFSAERLKGVDSTLKIQPAELGDSAVYLCASSSHPGSGRGDTQYFGPGTRLTVL.

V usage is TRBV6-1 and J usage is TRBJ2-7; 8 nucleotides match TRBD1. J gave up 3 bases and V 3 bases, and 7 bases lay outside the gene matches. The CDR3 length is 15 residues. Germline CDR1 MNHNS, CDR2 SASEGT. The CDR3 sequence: CASSELTGVVYEQYF. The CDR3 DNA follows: TGTGCCAGCAGTGAGCTGACAGGGGTTGTCTACGAGCAGTACTTC.

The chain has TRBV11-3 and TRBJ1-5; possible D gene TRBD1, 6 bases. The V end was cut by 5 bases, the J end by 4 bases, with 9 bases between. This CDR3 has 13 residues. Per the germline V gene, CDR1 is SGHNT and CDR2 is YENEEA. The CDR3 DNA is TGTGCCAGCAGCCCTACAGGGAATCAGCCCCAGCATTTT. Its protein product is CASSPTGNQPQHF.

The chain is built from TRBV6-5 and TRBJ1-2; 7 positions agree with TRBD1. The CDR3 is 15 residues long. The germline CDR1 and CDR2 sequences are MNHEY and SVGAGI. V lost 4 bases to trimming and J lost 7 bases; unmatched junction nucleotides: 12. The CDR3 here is CASSFSPWTGPGYTF. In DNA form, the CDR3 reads TGTGCCAGCAGTTTCTCCCCCTGGACAGGTCCTGGCTACACCTTC.

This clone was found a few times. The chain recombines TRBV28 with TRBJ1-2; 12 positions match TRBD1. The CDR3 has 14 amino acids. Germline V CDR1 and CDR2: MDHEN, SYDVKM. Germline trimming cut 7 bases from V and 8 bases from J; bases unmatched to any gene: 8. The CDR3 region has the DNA TGTGCCAGCATCGCGGGACAGGGGGCGAGAGGCTACACCTTC. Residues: CASIAGQGARGYTF.

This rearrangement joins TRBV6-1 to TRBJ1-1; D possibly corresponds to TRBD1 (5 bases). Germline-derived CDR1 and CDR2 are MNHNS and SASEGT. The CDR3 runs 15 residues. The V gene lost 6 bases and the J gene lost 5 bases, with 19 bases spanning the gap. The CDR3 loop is CASRPTPAGGTEAFF. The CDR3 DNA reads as TGTGCCAGCAGGCCCACCCCGGCGGGGGGAACTGAAGCTTTCTTT.

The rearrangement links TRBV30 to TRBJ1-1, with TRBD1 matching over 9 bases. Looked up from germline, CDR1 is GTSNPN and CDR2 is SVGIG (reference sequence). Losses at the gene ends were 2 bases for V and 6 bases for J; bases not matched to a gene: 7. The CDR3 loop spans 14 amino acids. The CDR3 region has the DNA TGTGCCTGGAGTCCCCCCGGACAGGGGTCTGAAGCTTTCTTT. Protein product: CAWSPPGQGSEAFF.

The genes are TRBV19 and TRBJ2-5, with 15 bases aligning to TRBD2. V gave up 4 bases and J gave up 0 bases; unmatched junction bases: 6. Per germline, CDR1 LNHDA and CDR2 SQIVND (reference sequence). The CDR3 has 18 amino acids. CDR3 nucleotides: TGTGCCAGTAGTACCGGGACTAGCGGGGGGATCTACCAAGAGACCCAGTACTTC. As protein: CASSTGTSGGIYQETQYF.

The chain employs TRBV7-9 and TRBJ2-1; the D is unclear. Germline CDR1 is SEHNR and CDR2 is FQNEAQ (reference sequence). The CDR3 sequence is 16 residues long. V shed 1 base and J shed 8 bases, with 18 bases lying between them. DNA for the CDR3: TGTGCCAGCAGCTTAGGACTCAGACCCCTTTGGGATGAGCAGTTCTTC. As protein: CASSLGLRPLWDEQFF. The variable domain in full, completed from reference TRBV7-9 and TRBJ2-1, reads DTGVSQNPRHKITKRGQNVTFRCDPISEHNRLYWYRQTLGQGPEFLTYFQNEAQLEKSRLLSDRFSAERPKGSFSTLEIQRTEQGDSAMYLCASSLGLRPLWDEQFFGPGTRLTVL.

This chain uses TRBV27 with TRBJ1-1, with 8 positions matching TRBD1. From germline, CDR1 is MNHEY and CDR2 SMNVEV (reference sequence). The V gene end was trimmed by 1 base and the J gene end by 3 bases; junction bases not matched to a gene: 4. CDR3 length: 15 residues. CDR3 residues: CASSLLGDRHTEAFF. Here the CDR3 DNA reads TGTGCCAGCAGTTTATTGGGGGACAGGCACACTGAAGCTTTCTTT.

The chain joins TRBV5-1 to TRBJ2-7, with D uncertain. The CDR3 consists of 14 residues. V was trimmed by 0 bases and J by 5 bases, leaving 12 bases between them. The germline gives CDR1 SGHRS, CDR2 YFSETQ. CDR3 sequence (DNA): TGCGCCAGCAGCTTGGGGGCTATCGGCCACGAGCAGTACTTC. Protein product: CASSLGAIGHEQYF.

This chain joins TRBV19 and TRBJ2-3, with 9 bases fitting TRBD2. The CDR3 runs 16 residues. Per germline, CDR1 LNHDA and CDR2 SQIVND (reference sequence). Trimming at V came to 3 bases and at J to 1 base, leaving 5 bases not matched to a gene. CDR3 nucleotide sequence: TGTGCCAGTAGTATTGTAGCTAGCGGGGGCACAGATACGCAGTATTTT. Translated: CASSIVASGGTDTQYF.

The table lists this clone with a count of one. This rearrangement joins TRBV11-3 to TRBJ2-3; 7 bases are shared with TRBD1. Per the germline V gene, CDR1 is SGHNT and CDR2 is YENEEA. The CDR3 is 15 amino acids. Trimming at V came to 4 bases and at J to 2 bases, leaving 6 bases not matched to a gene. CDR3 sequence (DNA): TGTGCCAGCAGCTCGACAGGGTCCCCCACAGATACGCAGTATTTT. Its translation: CASSSTGSPTDTQYF. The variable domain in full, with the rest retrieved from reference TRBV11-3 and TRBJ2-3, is EAGVVQSPRYKIIEKKQPVAFWCNPISGHNTLYWYLQNLGQGPELLIRYENEEAVDDSQLPKDRFSAERLKGVDSTLKIQPAELGDSAVYLCASSSTGSPTDTQYFGPGTRLTVL.

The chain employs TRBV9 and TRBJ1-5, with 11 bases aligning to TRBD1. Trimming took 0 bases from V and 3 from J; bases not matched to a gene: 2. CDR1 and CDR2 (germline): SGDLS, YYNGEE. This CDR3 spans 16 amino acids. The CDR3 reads CASSVGTGGVNQPQHF. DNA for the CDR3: TGTGCCAGCAGCGTAGGGACAGGGGGCGTCAATCAGCCCCAGCATTTT.

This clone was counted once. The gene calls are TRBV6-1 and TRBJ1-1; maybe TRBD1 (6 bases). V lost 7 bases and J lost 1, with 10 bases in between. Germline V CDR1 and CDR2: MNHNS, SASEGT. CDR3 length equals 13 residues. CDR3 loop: CASNRERNTEAFF. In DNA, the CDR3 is TGTGCCAGCAACAGGGAAAGGAACACTGAAGCTTTCTTT.

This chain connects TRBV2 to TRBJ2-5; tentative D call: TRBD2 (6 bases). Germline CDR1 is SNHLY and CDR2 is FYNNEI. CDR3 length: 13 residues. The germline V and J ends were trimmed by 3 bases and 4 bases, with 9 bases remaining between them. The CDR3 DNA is TGTGCCAGCAGTGATATGGGAGGAGAGACCCAGTACTTC. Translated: CASSDMGGETQYF.